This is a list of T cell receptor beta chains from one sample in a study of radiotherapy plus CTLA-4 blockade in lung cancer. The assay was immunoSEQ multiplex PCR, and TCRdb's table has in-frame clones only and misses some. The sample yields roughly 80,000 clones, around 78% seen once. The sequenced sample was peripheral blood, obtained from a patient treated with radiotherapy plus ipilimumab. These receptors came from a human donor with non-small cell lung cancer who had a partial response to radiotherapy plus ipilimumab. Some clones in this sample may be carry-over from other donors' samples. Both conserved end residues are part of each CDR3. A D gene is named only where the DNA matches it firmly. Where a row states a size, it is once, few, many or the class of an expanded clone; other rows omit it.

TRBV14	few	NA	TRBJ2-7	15	CASSPRSVWFGEQYF	TGTGCCAGCAGCCCCCGTAGCGTCTGGTTTGGCGAGCAGTACTTC
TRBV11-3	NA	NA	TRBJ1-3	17	CASSLDPGSASGNTIYF	TGTGCCAGCAGCTTAGATCCCGGAAGCGCCTCTGGAAACACCATATATTTT
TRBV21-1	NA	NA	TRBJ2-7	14	CASPWQGDSYEQYF	TGTGCCAGCCCCTGGCAGGGGGACTCCTACGAGCAGTACTTC
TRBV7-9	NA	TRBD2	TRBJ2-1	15	CASSLYGGVYNEQFF	TGTGCCAGCAGCTTATACGGGGGGGTGTACAATGAGCAGTTCTTC
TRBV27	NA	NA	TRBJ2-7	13	CASSSPAAPEQYF	TGTGCCAGCAGTAGCCCCGCTGCACCCGAGCAGTACTTC
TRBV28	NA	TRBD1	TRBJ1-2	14	CASSLGDRGSGYTF	TGTGCCAGCAGTTTGGGTGACAGGGGATCTGGCTACACCTTC
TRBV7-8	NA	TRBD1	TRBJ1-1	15	CASRYGTDANTEAFF	TGTGCCAGCAGATACGGGACAGATGCAAACACTGAAGCTTTCTTT
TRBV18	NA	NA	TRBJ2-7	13	CASSPMSSYEQYF	TGTGCCAGCTCCCCTATGAGCTCCTACGAGCAGTACTTC
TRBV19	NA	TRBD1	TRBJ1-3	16	CASSIRTGFSGNTIYF	TGTGCCAGTAGTATCCGGACAGGGTTCTCTGGAAACACCATATATTTT
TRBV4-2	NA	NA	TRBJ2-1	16	CASSQDGGTNYNEQFF	TGTGCCAGCAGCCAAGATGGCGGGACGAATTACAATGAGCAGTTCTTC
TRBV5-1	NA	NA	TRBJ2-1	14	CASSFLNGDNEQFF	TGCGCCAGCAGCTTTCTAAACGGGGACAATGAGCAGTTCTTC
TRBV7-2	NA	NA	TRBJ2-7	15	CASSLEGPTLGGKHF	TGTGCCAGCAGCTTAGAGGGACCTACCCTTGGGGGGAAGCACTTC
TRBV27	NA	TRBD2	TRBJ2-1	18	CASSLYPSGTSGGNEQFF	TGTGCCAGCAGTTTATACCCTTCCGGGACTAGCGGAGGTAATGAGCAGTTCTTC
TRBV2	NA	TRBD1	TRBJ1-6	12	CASKGALSPLHF	TGTGCCAGCAAGGGGGCACTTTCACCCCTCCACTTT
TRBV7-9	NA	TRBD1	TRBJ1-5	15	CASSPDRHSNQPQHF	TGTGCCAGCAGCCCGGACAGGCATAGCAATCAGCCCCAGCATTTT
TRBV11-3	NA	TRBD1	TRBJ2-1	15	CASSLDQGQGHEQFF	TGTGCCAGCAGCTTAGATCAAGGACAGGGTCATGAGCAGTTCTTC
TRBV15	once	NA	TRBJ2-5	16	CATSRGTSRGRETQYF	TGTGCCACCAGCAGAGGAACGAGTAGGGGCCGGGAGACCCAGTACTTC
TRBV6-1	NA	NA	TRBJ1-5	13	CASSLQANQPQHF	TGTGCCAGCAGTTTACAGGCTAATCAGCCCCAGCATTTT
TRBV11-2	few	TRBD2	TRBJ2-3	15	CASSLVGGSPDTQYF	TGTGCCAGCAGCTTAGTTGGCGGGAGTCCAGATACGCAGTATTTT
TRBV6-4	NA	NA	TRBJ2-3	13	CASSGRVEDTQYF	TGTGCCAGCAGTGGGAGGGTGGAAGATACGCAGTATTTT
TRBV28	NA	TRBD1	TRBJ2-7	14	CASRVAGTGIEQYF	TGTGCCAGCAGAGTTGCCGGGACAGGGATTGAGCAGTACTTC
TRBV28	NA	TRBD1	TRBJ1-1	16	CASSDRTGTRNTEAFF	TGTGCCAGCAGTGACCGGACAGGCACTCGAAACACTGAAGCTTTCTTT
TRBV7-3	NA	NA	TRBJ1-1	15	CASRPGGNMNTEAFF	TGTGCCAGCAGACCCGGGGGGAACATGAACACTGAAGCTTTCTTT
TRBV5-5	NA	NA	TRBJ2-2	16	CASSSRQALVLGELFF	TGTGCCAGCAGCTCCCGACAGGCTTTGGTTTTAGGGGAGCTGTTTTTT
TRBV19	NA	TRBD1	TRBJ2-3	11	CASSTGTGHYF	TGTGCCAGTAGTACCGGGACAGGGCACTATTTT
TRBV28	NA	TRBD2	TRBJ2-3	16	CASSFRTSGSTDTQYF	TGTGCCAGCAGTTTCCGGACTAGCGGGTCCACAGATACGCAGTATTTT
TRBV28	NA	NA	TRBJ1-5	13	CASSFYSNQPQHF	TGTGCCAGCAGTTTCTACAGTAATCAGCCCCAGCATTTT
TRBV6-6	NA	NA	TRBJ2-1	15	CASRPLAGPYNEQFF	TGTGCCAGCAGACCCCTCGCGGGACCCTACAATGAGCAGTTCTTC
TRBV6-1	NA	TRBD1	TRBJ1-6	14	CASNRDRGNSPLHF	TGTGCCAGCAACCGGGACAGAGGAAATTCACCCCTCCACTTT
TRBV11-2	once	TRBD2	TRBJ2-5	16	CASKPLSGGAGETQYF	TGTGCCAGCAAGCCCCTTAGCGGGGGGGCAGGTGAGACCCAGTACTTC
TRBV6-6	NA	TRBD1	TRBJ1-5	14	CASRGQGWNQPQHF	TGTGCCAGCAGGGGACAGGGGTGGAATCAGCCCCAGCATTTT
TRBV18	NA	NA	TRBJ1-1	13	CASSSGQNTEAFF	TGTGCCAGCTCATCCGGACAGAACACTGAAGCTTTCTTT
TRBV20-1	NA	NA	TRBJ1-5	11	CSGGSNQPQHF	TGCAGCGGAGGCAGCAATCAGCCCCAGCATTTT
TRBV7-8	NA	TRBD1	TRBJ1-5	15	CASSLAGGFNRPQHF	TGTGCCAGCAGCTTAGCAGGGGGCTTCAATCGGCCCCAGCATTTT
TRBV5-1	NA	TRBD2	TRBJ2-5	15	CASSWTSGIQETQYF	TGCGCCAGCAGCTGGACTAGCGGGATCCAAGAGACCCAGTACTTC
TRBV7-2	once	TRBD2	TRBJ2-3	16	CASSLEASGLTDTQYF	TGTGCCAGCAGCTTAGAGGCTAGCGGACTCACAGATACGCAGTATTTT
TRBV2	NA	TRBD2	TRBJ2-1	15	CASSGTGGLYNEQFF	TGTGCCAGCAGTGGTACGGGGGGGCTGTACAATGAGCAGTTCTTC
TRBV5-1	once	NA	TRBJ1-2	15	CASSLEPGYNYGYTF	TGCGCCAGCAGCTTGGAGCCGGGTTATAACTATGGCTACACCTTC
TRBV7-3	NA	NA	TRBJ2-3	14	CASSFGGVTDTQYF	TGTGCCAGCAGCTTCGGCGGGGTAACAGATACGCAGTATTTT
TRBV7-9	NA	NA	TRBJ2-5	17	CASSSMRAAGVGETQYF	TGTGCCAGCAGCTCCATGAGGGCGGCAGGGGTCGGAGAGACCCAGTACTTC
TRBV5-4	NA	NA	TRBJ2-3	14	CASSRARGTDTQYF	TGTGCCAGCAGCCGAGCTAGGGGTACAGATACGCAGTATTTT
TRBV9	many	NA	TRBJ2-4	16	CASSVAPGGAKNIQYF	TGTGCCAGCAGCGTAGCCCCAGGGGGGGCCAAAAACATTCAGTACTTC
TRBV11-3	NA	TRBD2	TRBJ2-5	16	CASSQRGLAVRETQYF	TGTGCCAGCAGTCAAAGGGGACTAGCGGTACGGGAGACCCAGTACTTC
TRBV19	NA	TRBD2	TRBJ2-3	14	CASSLSGGPDTQYF	TGTGCCAGTAGTTTAAGCGGGGGGCCCGATACGCAGTATTTT
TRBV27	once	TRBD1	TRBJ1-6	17	CASSFSTRTGFNSPLHF	TGTGCCAGCAGTTTTTCTACCAGGACAGGGTTTAATTCACCCCTCCACTTT
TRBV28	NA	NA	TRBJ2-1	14	CASSLSGSRREQFF	TGTGCCAGCAGTTTATCTGGATCCAGGCGTGAGCAGTTCTTC
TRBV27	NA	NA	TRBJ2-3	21	CASSLLPDRLLPATDTDTQYF	TGTGCCAGCAGTTTACTTCCAGACAGGCTCCTACCGGCAACCGACACAGATACGCAGTATTTT
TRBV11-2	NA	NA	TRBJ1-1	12	CASSGRGTEAFF	TGTGCCAGCAGCGGAAGAGGCACTGAAGCTTTCTTT
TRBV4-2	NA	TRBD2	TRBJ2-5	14	CASSQGTRKETQYF	TGTGCCAGCAGCCAAGGGACTAGGAAAGAGACCCAGTACTTC
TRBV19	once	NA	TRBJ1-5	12	CASKGLQGPQHF	TGTGCCAGTAAAGGGCTACAGGGGCCCCAGCATTTT
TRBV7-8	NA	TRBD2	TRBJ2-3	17	CASSFGLHSGGADTQYF	TGTGCCAGCAGCTTCGGGTTACATAGCGGGGGAGCAGATACGCAGTATTTT
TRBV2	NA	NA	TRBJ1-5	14	CASSERAGNQPQHF	TGTGCCAGCAGTGAAAGGGCGGGGAATCAGCCCCAGCATTTT
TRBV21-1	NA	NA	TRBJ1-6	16	CASSDRASSYNSPLHF	TGTGCCAGCAGCGACAGGGCGAGCTCCTATAATTCACCCCTCCACTTT
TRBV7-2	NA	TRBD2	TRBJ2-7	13	CASSLGLAGEQYF	TGTGCCAGCAGCTTAGGGCTAGCGGGGGAGCAGTACTTC